These 29 T cell receptor beta chains share one sample of origin, sequenced in a study of blood T cell repertoires in COVID-19. The repertoire was sequenced with immunoSEQ multiplex PCR; TCRdb's copy has only in-frame clones and lacks some. Of about 190,000 clones listed, roughly four fifths are singletons. Sequenced sample: peripheral blood. The receptors shown here come from a woman between 70 and 85 years old with active or convalescent COVID-19.

This clone has only a few counts. V is TRBV5-1 and J is TRBJ2-5, with TRBD1 as a possible D gene (6 bases). This CDR3 is built from 15 residues. Germline V gene sequence: CDR1 SGHRS, CDR2 YFSETQ. The V and J ends lost 4 bases and 5 bases respectively, with 18 bases between them. The CDR3 DNA reads as TGCGCCAGCAGCCACAAACAGGGCCCGGGGGAGACCCAGTACTTC. This encodes CASSHKQGPGETQYF. Full variable domain (missing parts from reference TRBV5-1 and TRBJ2-5): KAGVTQTPRYLIKTRGQQVTLSCSPISGHRSVSWYQQTPGQGLQFLFEYFSETQRNKGNFPGRFSGRQFSNSRSEMNVSTLELGDSALYLCASSHKQGPGETQYFGPGTRLLVL.

The chain is built from TRBV6-5 and TRBJ1-2; tentatively, D is TRBD1 (6 bases). The ends were cut back, 7 bases at V and 7 bases at J, with 19 bases in the middle. Germline V lookup: CDR1 MNHEY, CDR2 SVGAGI. The CDR3 is made up of 14 amino acids. CDR3 sequence reads: CASNSGGASTGYTF. The DNA of the CDR3 is TGTGCCAGCAATAGCGGGGGGGCATCGACTGGCTACACCTTC.

This clone was counted a single time. The chain carries TRBV4-1 and TRBJ2-7, with 7 bases fitting TRBD1. Germline CDR1 is MGHRA and CDR2 is YSYEKL. There are 15 residues in the CDR3. J was trimmed by 2 bases and V by 3 bases; bases with no gene match: 7. The CDR3 spells CASSQGDSVTYEQYF. For the CDR3, the DNA is TGCGCCAGCAGCCAGGGGGACAGCGTCACCTACGAGCAGTACTTC.

This clone was seen a handful of times. This sequence joins TRBV27 and TRBJ2-7; 7 nucleotides line up with TRBD2. The trim removed 3 bases at V and 2 bases at J, leaving 4 bases unmatched. Per the germline V gene, CDR1 is MNHEY and CDR2 is SMNVEV (reference sequence). CDR3 length: 14 amino acids. The CDR3 nucleotides read TGTGCCAGCAGTTTTGGAGCGGGGCCCTACGAGCAGTACTTC. It is translated as CASSFGAGPYEQYF.

The chain uses TRBV11-2 and TRBJ2-2; D gene ambiguous. The CDR3 sequence is 13 residues long. The germline gives CDR1 SGHAT, CDR2 FQNNGV. The V end was cut by 5 bases, the J end by 3 bases, with 7 bases between. Here the CDR3 reads CASSPIDTGELFF. DNA of the CDR3: TGTGCCAGCAGCCCCATTGACACCGGGGAGCTGTTTTTT.

CDR3 in DNA: TGTGCCAGCAGTTACTCGCGGATCGGGACAGGGGTAAAACTGTTTTTT. Translation: CASSYSRIGTGVKLFF. The V call is TRBV6-5, the J call TRBJ1-4; TRBD1 matches 10 bases. Germline assignment: CDR1 MNHEY and CDR2 SVGAGI. The CDR3 is made up of 16 amino acids. Trimming removed 0 bases from V and 10 bases from J; junction bases left unmatched: 8.

The chain is built from TRBV27 and TRBJ2-7; 12 bases are shared with TRBD2. CDR3 size: 16 residues. CDR1 is MNHEY and CDR2 is SMNVEV in the germline V gene (reference sequence). V lost 5 bases, J lost 5 bases, and 10 bases stayed unmatched. DNA of the CDR3: TGTGCCAGCAGTCTACAAGGAGGACTAGCGGGAAACGAGCAGTACTTC. This encodes CASSLQGGLAGNEQYF.

The chain has TRBV12-5 and TRBJ2-3; D is perhaps TRBD2 (6 bases). V lost 5 bases and J 6 bases, leaving 9 bases between the germline ends. Germline loops: CDR1 LGHNT, CDR2 FRNRAP. The CDR3 has 12 amino acids. In nucleotides, the CDR3 is TGTGCTAGTGGTCTCCGGGGGGATACGCAGTATTTT. This codes for CASGLRGDTQYF.

The chain employs TRBV14 and TRBJ2-7; 9 bases are a match to TRBD1. Per germline, CDR1 SGHDN and CDR2 FVKESK. The CDR3 sequence is 16 residues long. Germline trimming cut 3 bases from V and 1 base from J; bases unmatched to any gene: 7. CDR3 sequence reads: CASSHPGTGTSYEQYF. The CDR3 nucleotides are TGTGCCAGCAGCCATCCCGGGACAGGGACTTCCTACGAGCAGTACTTC.

The chain joins TRBV25-1 to TRBJ2-2; 7 bases are shared with TRBD2. J was trimmed by 5 bases and V by 5 bases; bases with no gene match: 8. This CDR3 is 15 amino acids long. The germline CDR1 and CDR2 sequences are MGHDK and SYGVNS. The DNA for the CDR3 is TGTGCCAGCAGTCGAAGCGGGATGTCGACCGGGGAGCTGTTTTTT. Its translation is CASSRSGMSTGELFF.

V and J are TRBV6-2 or TRBV6-3 and TRBJ2-1; TRBD2 agrees at 9 bases. V shed 6 bases, J shed 7 bases, and the junction held 4 bases outside the gene matches. The CDR3 length is 13 residues. The V gene's germline CDR1 is MNHEY and CDR2 SVGEGT. Here the CDR3 reads CASSRLAVNEQFF. CDR3 nucleotide sequence: TGTGCCAGCAGCCGACTAGCGGTAAATGAGCAGTTCTTC.

The chain links TRBV4-1 to TRBJ2-1; the match to TRBD1 covers 11 bases. This CDR3 has 14 amino acids. CDR1 is MGHRA, CDR2 YSYEKL, per germline. The J segment lost 4 bases and the V segment lost 7 bases, leaving 3 bases of the junction unmatched. CDR3 DNA: TGCGCCAGCACCGGGACAGGGGGTTACAATGAGCAGTTCTTC. The encoded protein is CASTGTGGYNEQFF.

This clone showed up just a few times. The DNA for the CDR3 is TGTGCCACCAGTGACCTCCATGGCTACACCTTC. It codes for CATSDLHGYTF. V usage is TRBV24-1 and J usage is TRBJ1-2; no definite D call. Germline lookup yields CDR1 KGHDR and CDR2 SFDVKD. The CDR3 runs to 11 residues. Trimming cost V 4 bases and J 6 bases, with 5 bases left between them.

V and J are TRBV6-1 and TRBJ2-2; D is undetermined. This CDR3 is built from 13 residues. Germline V gene data show CDR1 as MNHNS and CDR2 as SASEGT. The V end was cut by 3 bases, the J end by 4 bases, with 6 bases between. The CDR3 sequence is CASSESGTGELFF. The CDR3 region has the DNA TGTGCCAGCAGTGAGTCGGGCACCGGGGAGCTGTTTTTT.

The CDR3 region is CASSLLAEKLYEQYF. The CDR3 DNA is TGTGCCAGCAGCTTACTAGCGGAAAAACTCTACGAGCAGTACTTC. This chain joins TRBV7-8 and TRBJ2-7; 7 nucleotides agree with TRBD2. This CDR3 contains 15 residues. Germline V lookup: CDR1 SGHVS, CDR2 FQNEAQ. J lost 3 bases, V lost 2 bases, and 7 bases had no gene match. The full variable domain, its missing parts supplied by reference TRBV7-8 and TRBJ2-7, is GAGVSQSPRYKVAKRGQDVALRCDPISGHVSLFWYQQALGQGPEFLTYFQNEAQLDKSGLPSDRFFAERPEGSVSTLKIQRTQQEDSAVYLCASSLLAEKLYEQYFGPGTRLTVT.

The genes are TRBV28 and TRBJ1-6; perhaps TRBD1 as D (5 bases). Trimming pared 6 bases from V and 5 bases from J, leaving 11 bases between. This CDR3 spans 14 amino acids. Germline V gives CDR1 MDHEN, CDR2 SYDVKM. The CDR3, as DNA: TGTGCCAGCAGCCTGACAGCAAATAATTCACCCCTCCACTTT. It specifies CASSLTANNSPLHF.

The V and J genes are TRBV30 and TRBJ2-1; 7 bases are shared with TRBD2. The CDR3 covers 13 residues. The J segment lost 15 bases and the V segment lost 0 bases, leaving 11 bases of the junction unmatched. Germline lookup yields CDR1 GTSNPN and CDR2 SVGIG (reference sequence). CDR3: CAWSVETGGLRFF. The CDR3 coding sequence is TGTGCCTGGAGTGTTGAGACGGGAGGCCTTCGGTTCTTC.

This clone was detected only once. This chain uses TRBV21-1 with TRBJ2-5; the table's D gene call, TRBD2, was not cross checked with the DNA. TRBV21-1 is recorded as a pseudogene. The CDR3 is 18 residues long. Here the CDR3 DNA reads TGTGCCAGCAGGGAATACCTTCCACGACTAGCGGGACGTGAGACCCAGTACTTC. Protein: CASREYLPRLAGRETQYF.

The V and J genes are TRBV4-2 and TRBJ1-6; 9 bases match TRBD1. The CDR3 is 15 residues long. The germline V gene encodes CDR1 LGHNA and CDR2 YNFKEQ. The ends lost 3 bases at V and 7 bases at J; junction bases unmatched: 4. As DNA, the CDR3 is TGTGCCAGCAGCCATGGACAGGGGACGAATTCACCCCTCCACTTT. Translated, it gives CASSHGQGTNSPLHF.

The chain's CDR3 is CASSIDLPGLADKNIQYF. In DNA form, the CDR3 reads TGTGCCAGTAGTATAGACCTTCCCGGACTAGCGGACAAAAACATTCAGTACTTC. This chain connects TRBV19 to TRBJ2-4, with 10 bases identical to TRBD2. V trimming: 0 bases; J trimming: 3 bases; junction bases outside the gene matches: 8. Germline CDR1 reads LNHDA; CDR2 reads SQIVND (reference sequence). CDR3 size: 18 residues.

The genes are TRBV15 and TRBJ1-5; the D is unclear. V lost 5 bases, J lost 5 bases, and 10 bases lay in between. The germline gives CDR1 LNHNV, CDR2 YYDKDF (reference sequence). The CDR3 contains 13 residues. Here the CDR3 reads CATSLRRDQPQHF. The CDR3 region has the DNA TGTGCCACCAGCCTCAGACGGGATCAGCCCCAGCATTTT.

This chain links TRBV9 with TRBJ2-1, with 7 bases fitting TRBD1. The V gene's germline CDR1 is SGDLS and CDR2 YYNGEE. CDR3 length: 15 amino acids. J gave up 6 bases and V 2 bases, and 8 bases lay outside the gene matches. The DNA of the CDR3 is TGTGCCAGCAGCGTTCGACAGGGTAGTGGCAATGAGCAGTTCTTC. Translation: CASSVRQGSGNEQFF.

V usage is TRBV24-1 and J usage is TRBJ2-7; TRBD2 aligns across 8 bases. CDR1 and CDR2 (germline): KGHDR, SFDVKD. There are 14 residues in the CDR3. J lost 2 bases, V lost 5 bases, and 4 bases had no gene match. The chain's CDR3 is CATSAPGGAYEQYF. CDR3 in DNA: TGTGCCACCAGTGCCCCCGGGGGGGCCTACGAGCAGTACTTC.

The CDR3 is CASSLTSGRAGELFF. Here the CDR3 DNA reads TGTGCCAGCAGCTTGACTAGCGGGAGGGCCGGGGAGCTGTTTTTT. The rearrangement joins TRBV7-9 to TRBJ2-2; 14 nucleotides line up with TRBD2. V shed 3 bases, J shed 6 bases, and the junction held 0 bases outside the gene matches. Germline loops: CDR1 SEHNR, CDR2 FQNEAQ (reference sequence). There are 15 residues in the CDR3. Full variable domain (rest looked up from reference TRBV7-9 and TRBJ2-2): DTGVSQNPRHKITKRGQNVTFRCDPISEHNRLYWYRQTLGQGPEFLTYFQNEAQLEKSRLLSDRFSAERPKGSFSTLEIQRTEQGDSAMYLCASSLTSGRAGELFFGEGSRLTVL.

CDR3 in amino acids: CASSWTSGGSYTNEQFF. CDR3 DNA: TGTGCCAGCAGTTGGACTAGCGGAGGTTCCTATACGAATGAGCAGTTCTTC. V and J are TRBV27 and TRBJ2-1, with 10 bases matching TRBD2. Germline V gene sequence: CDR1 MNHEY, CDR2 SMNVEV (reference sequence). This CDR3 has 17 residues. The V and J ends lost 4 bases and 7 bases, in that order; junction bases with no gene match: 13.

This chain joins TRBV11-1 and TRBJ2-7, with D possibly being TRBD2 (6 bases). V was pared by 3 bases and J by 6 bases, with 12 bases between. The CDR3 length is 13 residues. Germline V gives CDR1 SGHAT, CDR2 FQDESV (reference sequence). CDR3: CASSLEGRGEQYF. In nucleotides, the CDR3 is TGTGCCAGCAGCTTGGAGGGGCGAGGCGAGCAGTACTTC.

The chain uses TRBV5-6 and TRBJ2-2; TRBD2 aligns across 11 bases. V dropped 5 bases and J dropped 6; count of bases not matched to a gene: 6. The germline gives CDR1 SGHDT, CDR2 YYEEEE. The CDR3 has 15 amino acids. The CDR3 here is CASRPGTSGPGELFF. The CDR3 region has the DNA TGTGCCAGCAGACCCGGGACTAGCGGTCCCGGGGAGCTGTTTTTT.

This clone has a handful of counts. The CDR3 protein is CASSPSGVTDTQYF. The CDR3 DNA follows: TGTGCCAGCAGCCCGTCCGGGGTAACAGATACGCAGTATTTT. The chain has TRBV7-3 and TRBJ2-3; the D gene is possibly TRBD2 (5 bases). This CDR3 comprises 14 residues. CDR1 and CDR2 (germline): SGHTA, FQGTGA. Trimming pared 5 bases from V and 3 bases from J, leaving 12 bases between.

The chain carries TRBV10-1 and TRBJ1-5; tentative D call: TRBD1 (5 bases). This CDR3 contains 14 residues. The V end was cut by 6 bases, the J end by 3 bases, with 12 bases between. Germline CDR1 and CDR2: WNHNN and SYGVQD (reference sequence). CDR3: CASSPGTLNQPQHF. The CDR3 bases are TGCGCCAGCAGCCCCGGGACTCTCAATCAGCCCCAGCATTTT.